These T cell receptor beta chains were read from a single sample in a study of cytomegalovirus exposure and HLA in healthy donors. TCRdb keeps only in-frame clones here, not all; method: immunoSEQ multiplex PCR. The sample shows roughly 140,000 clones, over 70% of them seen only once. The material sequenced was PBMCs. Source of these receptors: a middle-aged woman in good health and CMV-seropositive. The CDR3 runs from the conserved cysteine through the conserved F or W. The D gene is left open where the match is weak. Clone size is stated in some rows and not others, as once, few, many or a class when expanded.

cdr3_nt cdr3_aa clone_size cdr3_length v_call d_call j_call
TGTGCCAGCAGAGCAGGTCTATATGGCTACACCTTC CASRAGLYGYTF - 12 TRBV2 - TRBJ1-2
TGTGCCAGCAGCTTAGCAGAGATCAAGAATTCACCCCTCCACTTT CASSLAEIKNSPLHF - 15 TRBV7-9 - TRBJ1-6
TGTTCCAGCAGCCGACAGGGGGTGAACACTGAAGCTTTCTTT CSSSRQGVNTEAFF - 14 TRBV7-9 TRBD1 TRBJ1-1
TGTGCCAGCTCACTACGACAGGGTAACAAAAACATTCAGTACTTC CASSLRQGNKNIQYF - 15 TRBV18 TRBD1 TRBJ2-4
TGTGCCAGCAGTGAGAGGGCTCAAGGTAAACTGTTTTTT CASSERAQGKLFF - 13 TRBV2 - TRBJ1-4
TGTGCCAGCAGCTCGGGGACAGGGCCCTACGAGCAGTACTTC CASSSGTGPYEQYF once 14 TRBV11-2 TRBD1 TRBJ2-7
TGTGCCAGCACCCTGGACAAGCCAGGGTTTGGAAACACCATATATTTT CASTLDKPGFGNTIYF - 16 TRBV2 - TRBJ1-3
TGTGCCAGCCGAGGCGGGGGACAAGAGACCCAGTACTTC CASRGGGQETQYF - 13 TRBV2 TRBD2 TRBJ2-5
TGCGCCAGCAGCCCTAACAGGGGCGAGCAGTTCTTC CASSPNRGEQFF - 12 TRBV10-1 TRBD1 TRBJ2-1
TGTGCCAGCAGCTCCACTAGCGGGGGGGCAGGTACGCAGTATTTT CASSSTSGGAGTQYF - 15 TRBV7-3 TRBD2 TRBJ2-3
TGTGCCAGCAGTTCCTACAGGGATTCCTACGAGCAGTACTTC CASSSYRDSYEQYF - 14 TRBV6-6 - TRBJ2-7
TGCGCCAGCAGCCCTAATACGTTCTACGAGCAGTACTTC CASSPNTFYEQYF few 13 TRBV5-1 - TRBJ2-7
TGTGCCAGCAGCACCGATCGACAGGGCAATCAGCCCCAGCATTTT CASSTDRQGNQPQHF - 15 TRBV21-1 - TRBJ1-5
TGTGCCAGCAGCTTAGGGACAGCGAGGAATCAGCCCCAGCATTTT CASSLGTARNQPQHF - 15 TRBV2 TRBD1 TRBJ1-5
TGCGCCAGCAGCTTGGCTGCAGGGGGGAGTCAAGAGACCCAGTACTTC CASSLAAGGSQETQYF - 16 TRBV5-1 - TRBJ2-5
TGTGCCAGCAGCCTCTGGGAGGGGGAGGGCTACACCTTC CASSLWEGEGYTF few 13 TRBV7-2 - TRBJ1-2
TGTGCCAGCAGCGTAGGTCGGGGGGGAGGGGAAGAGACCCAGTACTTC CASSVGRGGGEETQYF - 16 TRBV9 TRBD2 TRBJ2-5
TGTGCCAGCTCACCACACCGGGGGGGGAACACTGAAGCTTTCTTT CASSPHRGGNTEAFF - 15 TRBV18 - TRBJ1-1
TGTGCCAGCAGTGAAGATGGAGTGGTAGTAACCCAGTACTTC CASSEDGVVVTQYF - 14 TRBV2 - TRBJ2-5
TGTGCCAGCAGCTTAGGTCCTACAGGGGCCGAGGGTGAAGCTTTCTTT CASSLGPTGAEGEAFF - 16 TRBV7-2 TRBD1 TRBJ1-1
TGTGCCAGCAGGAGTTACGGGGGGGTGGGAGATACGCAGTATTTT CASRSYGGVGDTQYF once 15 TRBV11-2 TRBD2 TRBJ2-3